This T cell receptor beta chain originates from a study of blood T cell repertoires in COVID-19. Looking at the study overall: The origin of the acute and convalescent COVID-19 samples was the United States, Italy and Spain. T cells, B-cell-depleted T cells, or PBMCs provided the cDNA or gDNA that served as material.

Produced via immunoSEQ multiplex PCR; TCRdb's table is partial and in-frame only. Of some 58,000 clones listed, almost 95% are singletons. The specimen was peripheral blood. This TCR came from a man aged 45 to 65 with active COVID-19.

This CDR3 reads CAISDFGGTEAFF. The CDR3 coding sequence is TGTGCCATCAGTGACTTCGGGGGCACTGAAGCTTTCTTT. This chain joins TRBV10-3 and TRBJ1-1, with D tentatively TRBD1 (5 bases). The V gene lost 3 bases and the J gene lost 4 bases, with 9 bases spanning the gap. Germline V gives CDR1 ENHRY, CDR2 SYGVKD. The CDR3 length is 13 residues.